The clone carrying this T cell receptor (beta chain) was found a few times. Its target is not known. TCRdb recomputed calls from the 5' RACE reads with MiXCR, one row per CDR3 protein. The sample lists around 320,000 distinct CDR3 sequences; approximately 19% were seen once. The CDR3 length is 15 residues. CDR1 is ENHRY, CDR2 SYGVKD, per germline. Trimming cost V 6 bases and J 7 bases, with 16 bases left between them. This entry comes from a study of T-cell memory formation after mild COVID-19. Findings and limits, study-wide: Some clones that responded were present in memory (sampled pre-infection), which suggests cross-reactive memory joined.

The chain carries TRBV10-3 and TRBJ1-6, with D perhaps TRBD1 (6 bases). The sequencing sample was made of PBMCs or a T cell subset sorted from them (not recorded which). The source of this sequence is a man between 18 and 29 years old who had mild COVID-19 (a few samples of this study predate the infection). Cell type and time point are not known. CDR3 DNA sequence: TGTGCCATCAGAACAGGGACTACCCCGAATTCACCCCTCCACTTT. This encodes CAIRTGTTPNSPLHF.